A single sample is the source of the 6 T cell receptor beta chains below, sequenced in a study of blood T cell repertoires in COVID-19. The table came from immunoSEQ multiplex PCR; TCRdb's copy has only in-frame clones and leaves some out. The table shows roughly 20,000 clones, with 70% to 90% occurring only once. The sample consisted of peripheral blood. The receptors derive from a woman older than 75 with active COVID-19.

The V gene is TRBV27, the J gene TRBJ2-7, with D tentatively TRBD1 (6 bases). V shed 4 bases and J shed 3 bases, with 16 bases lying between them. Germline CDR1 and CDR2: MNHEY and SMNVEV (reference sequence). This CDR3 region has 15 residues. The CDR3 protein is CASSSAGAMHYEQYF. DNA of the CDR3: TGTGCCAGCAGTTCGGCAGGGGCTATGCACTACGAGCAGTACTTC.

The J gene is TRBJ2-2, the V gene TRBV10-3; 8 nucleotides match TRBD2. The CDR3 consists of 15 residues. V trimming: 4 bases; J trimming: 0 bases; junction bases outside the gene matches: 1. The germline CDR1 and CDR2 sequences are ENHRY and SYGVKD. The DNA for the CDR3 is TGTGCCATCAGTGCTAGCGGGTCGAACACCGGGGAGCTGTTTTTT. Its protein product is CAISASGSNTGELFF.

V is TRBV27 and J is TRBJ2-7; 11 bases map to TRBD1. The CDR3 sequence is 14 residues long. CDR1 is MNHEY and CDR2 is SMNVEV in the germline V gene (reference sequence). J was trimmed by 3 bases and V by 6 bases; bases with no gene match: 4. The CDR3: CASSPDRGLYEQYF. The CDR3 DNA sequence: TGTGCCAGCAGCCCGGACAGGGGGCTCTACGAGCAGTACTTC.

V is TRBV4-2 and J is TRBJ2-7; TRBD2 aligns across 11 bases. The CDR3 is 15 amino acids. V shed 5 bases, J shed 3 bases, and the junction held 6 bases outside the gene matches. Looked up from germline, CDR1 is LGHNA and CDR2 is YNFKEQ. CDR3 coding DNA: TGTGCCAGCAGCGCCGGGACTAGCGGCAACTACGAGCAGTACTTC. This encodes CASSAGTSGNYEQYF.

This clone was seen just once. This chain links TRBV13 with TRBJ2-7, with 7 bases lining up with TRBD1. The CDR3 totals 14 residues. With 5 bases clipped from V and 2 bases from J, the junction kept 6 bases outside the gene matches. Germline lookup yields CDR1 PRHDT and CDR2 FYEKMQ (reference sequence). The CDR3 is CASSPGTDPYEQYF. The CDR3 DNA is TGTGCCAGCAGCCCAGGGACAGACCCCTACGAGCAGTACTTC.

As concerns this clone: Sequence at one end of the junction differs from germline and may be a read error. This chain joins TRBV7-2 and TRBJ2-4, with D unresolved. This CDR3 is 15 amino acids long. Germline values: CDR1 SGHTA, CDR2 FQGNSA. This CDR3 reads CAGSLWAGAKNIQYF. CDR3 DNA: TGTGCCGGCAGCCTATGGGCCGGAGCCAAAAACATTCAGTACTTC.